This passage covers 27 T cell receptor beta chains from one sample sequenced in a study of cytotoxic CD8 clonotypes in ibrutinib-treated CLL. The repertoire was sequenced with immunoSEQ multiplex PCR; TCRdb's copy has only in-frame clones and lacks some. The sample records under 200,000 clones, around 84% being singletons. This specimen consisted of PBMCs, obtained after 12 months of ibrutinib treatment. These TCRs come from a human donor with chronic lymphocytic leukemia.

This chain joins TRBV5-1 and TRBJ1-2; 8 bases align to TRBD1. The CDR3 length is 12 residues. The V segment lost 0 bases and the J segment 12 bases; nucleotides outside the gene matches: 4. The germline V gene encodes CDR1 SGHRS and CDR2 YFSETQ. In DNA form, the CDR3 reads TGCGCCAGCAGCTTGGACCAGGGGGCCAACACCTTC. Residues: CASSLDQGANTF.

This clone was counted only a few times. The rearrangement links TRBV7-2 to TRBJ2-3, with 10 bases lining up with TRBD2. CDR3 size: 18 residues. Looked up from germline, CDR1 is SGHTA and CDR2 is FQGNSA. The trim removed 2 bases at V and 3 bases at J, leaving 11 bases unmatched. CDR3 sequence reads: CASSLTASGGGLTDTQYF. CDR3 sequence (DNA): TGTGCCAGCAGCTTAACCGCTAGCGGGGGAGGGTTAACAGATACGCAGTATTTT.

The chain joins TRBV10-3 to TRBJ2-5; TRBD1 agrees at 8 bases. After removal of 5 bases from V and 3 bases from J, the junction contained 5 bases not matched to a gene. The CDR3 length is 14 residues. Germline-derived CDR1 and CDR2 are ENHRY and SYGVKD. The CDR3 region has the DNA TGTGCCATCAGTACAATGACAGGGGAAGAGACCCAGTACTTC. This encodes CAISTMTGEETQYF.

The gene calls are TRBV2 and TRBJ2-1, with TRBD2 matching over 8 bases. This CDR3 region has 14 residues. The ends lost 8 bases at V and 0 bases at J; junction bases unmatched: 3. Germline V CDR1 and CDR2: SNHLY, FYNNEI. For the CDR3, the DNA is TGTGCCAGCCGGAGCGGGAGCTCCTACAATGAGCAGTTCTTC. Amino acids: CASRSGSSYNEQFF.

This clone was detected ten times or more. The sample carries other DNA sequences with the same CDR3. The chain links TRBV10-3 to TRBJ2-7; 8 bases align to TRBD1. J was trimmed by 3 bases and V by 4 bases; bases with no gene match: 2. CDR1 ENHRY and CDR2 SYGVKD come from the germline V gene. The CDR3 spans 13 residues. CDR3 sequence (DNA): TGTGCCATCAGTGCGGGACAGGACTACGAGCAGTACTTC. Its protein product is CAISAGQDYEQYF.

This clone was seen only a few times. The chain recombines TRBV19 with TRBJ2-7; no clear D gene. Looked up from germline, CDR1 is LNHDA and CDR2 is SQIVND (reference sequence). The CDR3 is 14 residues long. The V end was cut by 2 bases, the J end by 6 bases, with 14 bases between. The CDR3 nucleotides read TGTGCCAGTAGTATATGGTTCTCTGGTGGCGAGCAGTACTTC. The encoded protein is CASSIWFSGGEQYF.

The V and J genes are TRBV9 and TRBJ2-2; 8 nucleotides line up with TRBD1. With V trimmed by 4 bases and J by 1 base, 3 bases remained unmatched. CDR3 size: 15 residues. CDR1 is SGDLS and CDR2 is YYNGEE in the germline V gene. CDR3 sequence: CASSTTGVNTGELFF. Here the CDR3 DNA reads TGTGCCAGCAGCACGACAGGGGTGAACACCGGGGAGCTGTTTTTT.

The chain uses TRBV10-3 and TRBJ1-4; possible D gene TRBD1, 5 bases. V lost 3 bases and J lost 10, with 12 bases in between. The CDR3 sequence is 13 residues long. Germline loops: CDR1 ENHRY, CDR2 SYGVKD. This CDR3 reads CAISDNQGGKLFF. The CDR3 region has the DNA TGTGCCATCAGTGATAACCAGGGAGGAAAACTGTTTTTT.

The chain joins TRBV7-8 to TRBJ2-1, with D perhaps matching TRBD1 (5 bases). The CDR3 sequence is 14 residues long. CDR1 and CDR2 from the germline V gene are SGHVS and FQNEAQ. Trimming took 5 bases from V and 6 from J, leaving 14 bases between them. The CDR3 spells CASSIHRQGNEQFF. The CDR3 nucleotides are TGTGCCAGCAGCATACACCGCCAGGGCAATGAGCAGTTCTTC.

The rearrangement joins TRBV18 to TRBJ1-2; D unresolved. The CDR3 is 13 residues long. V shed 3 bases and J shed 8 bases, with 13 bases lying between them. Germline V gene lookup returns CDR1 KGHSH and CDR2 LQKENI. CDR3 nucleotide sequence: TGTGCCAGCTCACCCGACACGGTGTCAGGCTACACCTTC. Translation: CASSPDTVSGYTF.

This chain connects TRBV4-3 to TRBJ1-2; D gene unclear. This CDR3 comprises 16 residues. V was cut by 1 base and J by 0 bases, with 12 bases left in between. Germline values: CDR1 LGHNA, CDR2 YSLEER. The CDR3 is CASSQGHSLANYGYTF. CDR3 DNA: TGCGCCAGCAGCCAAGGCCACAGCCTAGCTAACTATGGCTACACCTTC.

The chain is built from TRBV27 and TRBJ1-2; D is uncertain. This CDR3 comprises 10 residues. The germline V gene has CDR1 MNHEY and CDR2 SMNVEV (reference sequence). The V gene lost 5 bases and the J gene lost 4 bases, with 2 bases spanning the gap. The CDR3 DNA reads as TGTGCCAGCAGTATCTATGGCTACACCTTC. Its protein is CASSIYGYTF.

V gene TRBV28 combines with J gene TRBJ1-1; the D gene is possibly TRBD1 (6 bases). This CDR3 is built from 15 residues. Trimming removed 6 bases at V and 0 bases at J, with 14 bases between. Germline CDR1 is MDHEN and CDR2 is SYDVKM. For the CDR3, the DNA is TGTGCCAGCAGCCTGGACAGCCACTTGAACACTGAAGCTTTCTTT. This translates into CASSLDSHLNTEAFF.

The gene calls are TRBV9 and TRBJ1-2; possible D gene TRBD1, 5 bases. CDR1 and CDR2 from the germline V gene are SGDLS and YYNGEE. Trimming removed 4 bases from V and 4 bases from J, with 17 bases in between. This CDR3 has 15 amino acids. The CDR3 here is CASSRGVGGPYGYTF. CDR3 coding DNA: TGTGCCAGCAGCAGAGGGGTGGGGGGACCCTATGGCTACACCTTC.

V usage is TRBV19 and J usage is TRBJ2-7; 8 bases match TRBD2. Unmatched junction bases numbered 12, after V lost 4 bases and J lost 7 bases. There are 15 residues in the CDR3. Germline values: CDR1 LNHDA, CDR2 SQIVND (reference sequence). CDR3 region: CASSTNPARGGEQYF. The DNA of the CDR3 is TGTGCCAGTAGTACCAATCCGGCCCGGGGGGGGGAGCAGTACTTC.

The chain recombines TRBV7-8 with TRBJ1-6; D is possibly TRBD1 (6 bases). With 5 bases removed from V and 4 bases from J, the gap between germline ends came to 27 bases. Germline lookup yields CDR1 SGHVS and CDR2 FQNEAQ. There are 20 residues in the CDR3. CDR3 coding DNA: TGTGCCAGCAGCCGAAGAAACCGGGACATCCACCAGGTATATAATTCACCCCTCCACTTT. It encodes CASSRRNRDIHQVYNSPLHF.

This chain uses TRBV28 with TRBJ2-2; 8 bases match TRBD2. Germline V lookup: CDR1 MDHEN, CDR2 SYDVKM. The junction had 7 bases not matched to a gene; V was cut back by 5 bases and J by 5 bases. The length of the CDR3 is 15 residues. CDR3 residues: CASSASGSRTGELFF. The DNA of the CDR3 is TGTGCCAGCAGTGCCAGCGGGAGTCGAACCGGGGAGCTGTTTTTT.

This chain uses TRBV7-9 with TRBJ2-7, with TRBD1 matching over 8 bases. V shed 2 bases and J 3 bases; nucleotides not matched to a gene: 12. The CDR3 loop spans 17 amino acids. From germline, CDR1 is SEHNR and CDR2 FQNEAQ (reference sequence). CDR3 region: CASSLLVGTGQYYEQYF. Here the CDR3 DNA reads TGTGCCAGCAGCTTATTGGTCGGGACAGGACAATACTACGAGCAGTACTTC.

This chain links TRBV4-1 with TRBJ2-4; 13 nucleotides align to TRBD2. V was clipped by 4 bases and J by 9 bases; unmatched bases: 6. The CDR3 covers 15 residues. Germline V gives CDR1 MGHRA, CDR2 YSYEKL. This CDR3 is CASSPGLAGDGIQYF. DNA for the CDR3: TGCGCCAGCAGCCCTGGACTAGCGGGGGACGGCATTCAGTACTTC.

This clone was seen a handful of times. The genes are TRBV19 and TRBJ1-1; possible D gene TRBD1, 5 bases. The V end lost 6 bases, the J end lost 1 base, and 9 bases lay between the germline ends. The germline V gene has CDR1 LNHDA and CDR2 SQIVND (reference sequence). The CDR3 is made up of 13 amino acids. The CDR3 nucleotides are TGTGCCAGTAGGCAGGGAGGGAACACTGAAGCTTTCTTT. This sequence encodes CASRQGGNTEAFF.

The rearrangement joins TRBV6-4 to TRBJ2-2; either TRBD1 or TRBD2 may supply D (5 bases each). Germline CDR1 and CDR2: MRHNA and SNTAGT. V was shortened by 6 bases and J by 4 bases, with 12 bases between the two germline ends. This CDR3 contains 14 residues. CDR3 loop: CASRGEIGTGELFF. Written as DNA, the CDR3 is TGTGCCAGCAGGGGGGAGATCGGCACCGGGGAGCTGTTTTTT.

Notes on this clone: Additional DNA sequences in this sample encode the identical CDR3. This rearrangement joins TRBV5-1 to TRBJ2-1; D unresolved. V was trimmed by 4 bases and J by 5 bases, leaving 4 bases between them. In germline, CDR1 is SGHRS, CDR2 YFSETQ. CDR3 size: 11 residues. The CDR3 sequence: CASSLNNEQFF. CDR3 nucleotides: TGCGCCAGCAGCCTGAACAATGAGCAGTTCTTC.

The genes are TRBV19 and TRBJ2-1, with D perhaps TRBD1 or TRBD2 (5 bases each). The CDR3 sequence is 15 residues long. Trimming cost V 8 bases and J 3 bases, with 17 bases left between them. Germline V gene sequence: CDR1 LNHDA, CDR2 SQIVND (reference sequence). The CDR3 loop reads CASGAGSPFYNEQFF. The CDR3 nucleotides are TGTGCCAGTGGGGCGGGCAGCCCATTCTACAATGAGCAGTTCTTC. Together with reference TRBV19 and TRBJ2-1, the CDR3 gives the full variable domain: DGGITQSPKYLFRKEGQNVTLSCEQNLNHDAMYWYRQDPGQGLRLIYYSQIVNDFQKGDIAEGYSVSREKKESFPLTVTSAQKNPTAFYLCASGAGSPFYNEQFFGPGTRLTVL.

The chain recombines TRBV4-3 with TRBJ1-2, with TRBD1 matching over 8 bases. Germline V gene data show CDR1 as LGHNA and CDR2 as YSLEER. CDR3 size: 18 residues. V lost 0 bases to trimming and J lost 4 bases; unmatched junction nucleotides: 13. The CDR3: CASSQDSPAGGASYGYTF. The CDR3 bases are TGCGCCAGCAGCCAAGATAGCCCGGCAGGGGGCGCCAGCTATGGCTACACCTTC.

This clone was seen a single time. This chain connects TRBV7-2 to TRBJ2-1; D is possibly TRBD2 (5 bases). CDR3 size: 15 residues. Germline loops: CDR1 SGHTA, CDR2 FQGNSA. Trimming removed 2 bases from V and 0 bases from J, with 8 bases in between. CDR3 DNA: TGTGCCAGCAGCTTATCGGGGAGCTCCTACAATGAGCAGTTCTTC. It yields the protein CASSLSGSSYNEQFF.

This clone has more than one count but fewer than ten. The J gene is TRBJ2-3, the V gene TRBV7-3; D unresolved. Trimming left V 5 bases short and J 2 bases short, with 11 bases between. In germline, CDR1 is SGHTA, CDR2 FQGTGA. This CDR3 is built from 14 residues. CDR3 protein: CASSTLALTDTQYF. CDR3 DNA: TGTGCCAGCAGCACATTAGCACTCACAGATACGCAGTATTTT.

The chain combines TRBV7-7 with TRBJ2-3; possibly TRBD2 for D (6 bases). Germline CDR1 is SSHAT and CDR2 is FNYEAQ (reference sequence). The V end was cut by 4 bases, the J end by 9 bases, with 14 bases between. The CDR3 spans 13 residues. CDR3 sequence reads: CASSWGLGSTQYF. CDR3 in DNA: TGTGCCAGCAGCTGGGGACTTGGGTCCACGCAGTATTTT.